The 29 T cell receptor beta chains below all came from one sample that was sequenced in a study of T-cell memory formation after mild COVID-19. TCRdb processed the 5' RACE reads anew with MiXCR; each CDR3 protein has one entry. The sample holds 550,000 to 650,000 distinct CDR3 sequences, approximately 15% seen once. The sample taken for sequencing was PBMCs or a T cell subset sorted from them (not recorded which). The receptors stem from an adult woman who had mild COVID-19 (a few samples of this study predate the infection). Cell type and time point are not known.

V gene TRBV6-5 combines with J gene TRBJ2-7; tentatively, D is TRBD1 (5 bases). Looked up from germline, CDR1 is MNHEY and CDR2 is SVGAGI. The length of the CDR3 is 15 residues. V shed 4 bases and J shed 0 bases, with 13 bases lying between them. In DNA, the CDR3 is TGTGCCAGCAGTTCGACAGCGATAAGCTCCTACGAGCAGTACTTC. It codes for CASSSTAISSYEQYF.

V is TRBV4-2 and J is TRBJ1-4; D unclear. With 4 bases removed from V and 5 bases from J, the gap between germline ends came to 5 bases. The CDR3 covers 12 residues. Germline CDR1 and CDR2: LGHNA and YNFKEQ. Here the CDR3 DNA reads TGTGCCAGCAGCCGAGCAAATGAAAAACTGTTTTTT. Residues: CASSRANEKLFF.

There are a few counts of this clonotype. The genes are TRBV7-2 and TRBJ2-1, with 9 bases fitting TRBD2. The CDR3 loop spans 15 amino acids. Germline-derived CDR1 and CDR2 are SGHTA and FQGNSA. The V and J ends lost 5 bases and 5 bases, in that order; junction bases with no gene match: 7. The CDR3 sequence: CASSRKAGGDNEQFF. CDR3 DNA: TGTGCCAGCAGCAGAAAGGCGGGGGGGGACAATGAGCAGTTCTTC.

The chain joins TRBV30 to TRBJ1-4; 7 bases fit TRBD1. Germline assignment: CDR1 GTSNPN and CDR2 SVGIG (reference sequence). V was clipped by 3 bases and J by 8 bases; unmatched bases: 12. CDR3 size: 15 residues. The CDR3 DNA reads as TGTGCCTGGAGCGCAAATTCCGGGACAGCCGAAAAACTGTTTTTT. Translated, it gives CAWSANSGTAEKLFF. The full variable domain, with the rest looked up from reference TRBV30 and TRBJ1-4, is SQTIHQWPATLVQPVGSPLSLECTVEGTSNPNLYWYRQAAGRGLQLLFYSVGIGQISSEVPQNLSASRPQDRQFILSSKKLLLSDSGFYLCAWSANSGTAEKLFFGSGTQLSVL.

The chain recombines TRBV11-3 with TRBJ2-1; 10 bases are shared with TRBD1. The CDR3 covers 15 residues. Germline V gene data show CDR1 as SGHNT and CDR2 as YENEEA. V trimming: 5 bases; J trimming: 9 bases; junction bases outside the gene matches: 10. The CDR3 DNA reads TGTGCCAGCAGCCCCGACAGGGGGCGAACGGGTGAGCAGTTCTTC. The encoded protein is CASSPDRGRTGEQFF.

This chain uses TRBV5-5 with TRBJ2-7; D may match TRBD1 or TRBD2 (5 bases each). This CDR3 region has 14 residues. V was trimmed by 3 bases and J by 4 bases, leaving 14 bases between them. CDR1 and CDR2 from the germline V gene are SGHKS and YYEKEE (reference sequence). In DNA form, the CDR3 reads TGTGCCAGCAGCTGGGGACCTCTAAGGTACGAGCAGTACTTC. This translates into CASSWGPLRYEQYF.

V is TRBV20-1 and J is TRBJ2-5; no clear D. This CDR3 spans 12 amino acids. CDR1 is DFQATT, CDR2 SNEGSKA, per germline (reference sequence). V lost 6 bases to trimming and J lost 5 bases, with 13 bases between them. The chain's CDR3 is CSAVPDVETQYF. DNA of the CDR3: TGCAGTGCCGTACCAGACGTGGAGACCCAGTACTTC.

This clonotype was detected only a few times. V usage is TRBV7-2 and J usage is TRBJ2-3; D gene unclear. Germline assignment: CDR1 SGHTA and CDR2 FQGNSA. This CDR3 region has 13 residues. Trimming took 2 bases from V and 4 from J, leaving 7 bases between them. The CDR3 nucleotides are TGTGCCAGCAGCTTAATCGGGCCAGATACGCAGTATTTT. This sequence encodes CASSLIGPDTQYF. Full variable domain (rest looked up from reference TRBV7-2 and TRBJ2-3): GAGVSQSPSNKVTEKGKDVELRCDPISGHTALYWYRQSLGQGLEFLIYFQGNSAPDKSGLPSDRFSAERTGGSVSTLTIQRTQQEDSAVYLCASSLIGPDTQYFGPGTRLTVL.

The V gene is TRBV5-6, the J gene TRBJ2-7; no clear D gene. Germline CDR1 is SGHDT and CDR2 is YYEEEE. The CDR3 spans 13 residues. Trimming shortened V by 5 bases and J by 4 bases, and 13 bases separated the two germline ends. CDR3 nucleotides: TGTGCCAGCAGTTATGTAGTGGCGTACGAGCAGTACTTC. Translation: CASSYVVAYEQYF.

This sequence joins TRBV3-1 and TRBJ1-5; weak D call: TRBD1 (5 bases). CDR1 and CDR2 from the germline V gene are LGHDT and YNNKEL (reference sequence). The CDR3 spans 14 residues. V gave up 7 bases and J gave up 4 bases, with 14 bases separating them. Here the CDR3 reads CASTLGTVNQPQHF. Written as DNA, the CDR3 is TGTGCCAGCACCCTGGGGACGGTAAATCAGCCCCAGCATTTT. Full variable domain (rest looked up from reference TRBV3-1 and TRBJ1-5): DTAVSQTPKYLVTQMGNDKSIKCEQNLGHDTMYWYKQDSKKFLKIMFSYNNKELIINETVPNRFSPKSPDKAHLNLHINSLELGDSAVYFCASTLGTVNQPQHFGDGTRLSIL.

V gene TRBV18 combines with J gene TRBJ2-3, with TRBD1 identical over 9 bases. The CDR3 is 15 residues long. Germline V gene data show CDR1 as KGHSH and CDR2 as LQKENI. V was clipped by 3 bases and J by 6 bases; unmatched bases: 7. Here the CDR3 DNA reads TGTGCCAGCTCACCGGGGACAGGGTCGGTGGATACGCAGTATTTT. Amino acid sequence: CASSPGTGSVDTQYF. The full variable domain, with the rest looked up from reference TRBV18 and TRBJ2-3, is NAGVMQNPRHLVRRRGQEARLRCSPMKGHSHVYWYRQLPEEGLKFMVYLQKENIIDESGMPKERFSAEFPKEGPSILRIQQVVRGDSAAYFCASSPGTGSVDTQYFGPGTRLTVL.

The genes are TRBV3-1 and TRBJ1-2, with TRBD1 matching over 7 bases. Germline CDR1 LGHDT, CDR2 YNNKEL (reference sequence). V was clipped by 2 bases and J by 6 bases; unmatched bases: 6. The CDR3 totals 14 residues. The CDR3 region has the DNA TGTGCCAGCAGCCAATCACAGGGGTACGATGGCTACACCTTC. Its translation is CASSQSQGYDGYTF.

This clonotype occurred many times. The rearrangement joins TRBV4-2 to TRBJ2-1; D uncertain. Per the germline V gene, CDR1 is LGHNA and CDR2 is YNFKEQ. This CDR3 spans 14 amino acids. Between the trimmed V and J ends, which lost 1 base and 4 bases, there was a span of 8 bases. The CDR3 reads CASSQGREYNEQFF. Here the CDR3 DNA reads TGTGCCAGCAGCCAAGGTCGAGAGTACAATGAGCAGTTCTTC.

The chain links TRBV24-1 to TRBJ1-5; D possibly corresponds to TRBD1 (6 bases). In germline, CDR1 is KGHDR, CDR2 SFDVKD. There are 13 residues in the CDR3. Trimming removed 7 bases from V and 5 bases from J, with 11 bases in between. This CDR3 reads CATSSGGYQPQHF. DNA for the CDR3: TGTGCCACCAGCTCGGGGGGCTATCAGCCCCAGCATTTT.

Many counts were recorded for this clonotype. The genes are TRBV7-8 and TRBJ1-5, with a weak D call TRBD1 (6 bases). The length of the CDR3 is 17 residues. Germline assignment: CDR1 SGHVS and CDR2 FQNEAQ. Trimming pared 2 bases from V and 1 base from J, leaving 15 bases between. CDR3: CASSLSARGGSNQPQHF. The CDR3 DNA is TGTGCCAGCAGCTTATCAGCCAGGGGAGGCAGCAATCAGCCCCAGCATTTT.

The chain links TRBV7-2 to TRBJ2-6; tentative D call: TRBD2 (6 bases). V shed 5 bases and J shed 0 bases, with 11 bases lying between them. The length of the CDR3 is 16 residues. Germline V gives CDR1 SGHTA, CDR2 FQGNSA. This CDR3 reads CASSPRTISGANVLTF. CDR3 in DNA: TGTGCCAGCAGCCCCCGGACTATCTCTGGGGCCAACGTCCTGACTTTC.

This clonotype was seen a handful of times. The chain employs TRBV24-1 and TRBJ2-3; D ambiguous. CDR3 length equals 17 residues. Germline lookup yields CDR1 KGHDR and CDR2 SFDVKD. Trimming took off 1 base at V and 0 bases at J, with 13 bases between the two ends. The CDR3 loop is CATSDFDDSKSTDTQYF. CDR3 bases: TGTGCCACCAGTGATTTTGACGACTCTAAGAGCACAGATACGCAGTATTTT.

The chain joins TRBV12-3 or TRBV12-4 to TRBJ2-3; a possible D gene is TRBD1 (6 bases). The CDR3 is 15 amino acids. V shed 3 bases and J shed 5 bases, with 15 bases lying between them. The CDR3 sequence: CASSFWDTSIDTQYF. The CDR3 region has the DNA TGTGCCAGCAGTTTCTGGGACACCTCCATAGATACGCAGTATTTT.

This chain uses TRBV7-6 with TRBJ2-1; 14 nucleotides line up with TRBD2. The CDR3 is made up of 19 amino acids. The trim removed 2 bases at V and 3 bases at J, leaving 9 bases unmatched. CDR1 SGHVS and CDR2 FNYEAQ come from the germline V gene. CDR3 sequence reads: CASSLLGTSGSPSYNEQFF. In DNA form, the CDR3 reads TGTGCCAGCAGCTTATTGGGGACTAGCGGGAGCCCAAGCTACAATGAGCAGTTCTTC.

This CDR3 reads CASSQGVFLYEQYF. In DNA form, the CDR3 reads TGCGCCAGCAGCCAAGGGGTATTCCTCTACGAGCAGTACTTC. The V and J genes are TRBV4-1 and TRBJ2-7; no clear D gene. This CDR3 has 14 amino acids. The V gene's germline CDR1 is MGHRA and CDR2 YSYEKL. Deletions cut 1 base from V and 3 bases from J, with 10 bases between.

This clonotype was counted a few times. The CDR3, as DNA: TGTGCCAGCAGTTCCCGCAATGCTAGAAGACAGGGGAGCTCCTACAATGAGCAGTTCTTC. It codes for CASSSRNARRQGSSYNEQFF. The V and J genes are TRBV27 and TRBJ2-1; 8 bases fit TRBD1. CDR1 MNHEY and CDR2 SMNVEV come from the germline V gene (reference sequence). The CDR3 has 20 amino acids. Losses at the gene ends were 4 bases for V and 0 bases for J; bases not matched to a gene: 17.

This clonotype was counted between two and nine times. V and J are TRBV5-1 and TRBJ2-7, with a weak D call TRBD2 (5 bases). Germline V gene lookup returns CDR1 SGHRS and CDR2 YFSETQ. V was pared by 1 base and J by 4 bases, with 18 bases between. This CDR3 has 16 residues. The CDR3: CASSLLAGTEGYEQYF. The CDR3 region has the DNA TGCGCCAGCAGCTTGTTGGCGGGTACCGAGGGATACGAGCAGTACTTC.

The chain employs TRBV18 and TRBJ2-1; unclear D gene. Trimming cost V 3 bases and J 10 bases, with 13 bases left between them. This CDR3 has 13 amino acids. Germline CDR1 and CDR2: KGHSH and LQKENI. The DNA of the CDR3 is TGTGCCAGCTCACCTTATCGGACCGTCGAGCAGTTCTTC. It codes for CASSPYRTVEQFF.

V usage is TRBV20-1 and J usage is TRBJ2-3, with a possible D match to TRBD2 (5 bases). The CDR3 sequence is 15 residues long. The germline V gene encodes CDR1 DFQATT and CDR2 SNEGSKA (reference sequence). Trimming left V 6 bases short and J 0 bases short, with 16 bases between. The CDR3 protein is CSAPQAVQSTDTQYF. The CDR3 DNA sequence: TGCAGTGCACCCCAAGCGGTCCAAAGCACAGATACGCAGTATTTT.

The chain combines TRBV12-3 or TRBV12-4 with TRBJ2-2, with 14 bases fitting TRBD2. Trimming took 6 bases from V and 6 from J; bases not matched to a gene: 3. CDR3 length equals 15 residues. The CDR3 DNA follows: TGTGCCAGCAGCCAGGGACTAGCGGGAGCCGGGGAGCTGTTTTTT. This translates into CASSQGLAGAGELFF.

The rearrangement uses TRBV12-3 or TRBV12-4 and TRBJ1-3; D gene ambiguous. The length of the CDR3 is 13 residues. The V gene lost 9 bases and the J gene lost 7 bases, with 16 bases spanning the gap. This chain's CDR3 is CASIPGIVNTIYF. Here the CDR3 DNA reads TGTGCCAGTATCCCGGGAATAGTGAACACCATATATTTT.

This clonotype occurred a few times. The J gene is TRBJ1-1, the V gene TRBV12-3 or TRBV12-4; 7 nucleotides line up with TRBD1. The trim removed 5 bases at V and 11 bases at J, leaving 17 bases unmatched. The CDR3 consists of 15 residues. CDR3 amino acids: CASSQRTGLAGGAFF. CDR3 sequence (DNA): TGTGCCAGCAGTCAAAGGACAGGTCTCGCGGGGGGGGCTTTCTTT.

The rearrangement uses TRBV6-1 and TRBJ1-5, with TRBD1 as a possible D gene (6 bases). Germline V gene data show CDR1 as MNHNS and CDR2 as SASEGT. CDR3 length equals 15 residues. V was pared by 4 bases and J by 1 base, with 11 bases between. CDR3 in amino acids: CASSGGGKSNQPQHF. In DNA, the CDR3 is TGTGCCAGCAGTGGAGGGGGGAAAAGCAATCAGCCCCAGCATTTT.

The chain combines TRBV10-3 with TRBJ1-4, with 9 bases identical to TRBD1. This CDR3 is 17 amino acids long. Germline V CDR1 and CDR2: ENHRY, SYGVKD. The V gene end was trimmed by 3 bases and the J gene end by 8 bases; junction bases not matched to a gene: 13. In DNA, the CDR3 is TGTGCCATCAGTGATCCGGGACAGGGCAAGCAAGAAGAAAAACTGTTTTTT. As protein: CAISDPGQGKQEEKLFF.